This entry lists 28 T cell receptor beta chains sequenced from one sample in a study of cytomegalovirus exposure and HLA in healthy donors. The PCR employed 60 Vbeta primers together with 13 Jbeta primers. Data came from immunoSEQ multiplex PCR; TCRdb stores just in-frame clones and leaves some out. The sample has roughly 140,000 clones, roughly 80% seen once. The sequencing input was PBMCs. These receptors were obtained from a man in his forties or fifties in good health and CMV-seropositive.

The rearrangement links TRBV5-5 to TRBJ2-7, with 10 bases matching TRBD2. CDR3 size: 15 residues. Germline V lookup: CDR1 SGHKS, CDR2 YYEKEE (reference sequence). The V and J ends lost 4 bases and 1 base, in that order; junction bases with no gene match: 5. This CDR3 is CASSIGTSESYEQYF. The CDR3 DNA reads TGTGCCAGCAGCATCGGGACTAGCGAATCCTACGAGCAGTACTTC.

J is TRBJ2-7 and V is TRBV10-1, with 9 bases lining up with TRBD1. This CDR3 is built from 13 residues. Trimming cost V 8 bases and J 7 bases; bases outside gene matches: 9. Germline values: CDR1 WNHNN, CDR2 SYGVQD (reference sequence). Here the CDR3 DNA reads TGCGCCAGCGGAACCGGGACAGGGTGGGAGCAGTACTTC. Translated: CASGTGTGWEQYF.

The chain couples TRBV6-4 to TRBJ1-2; D remains unclear. Germline-derived CDR1 and CDR2 are MRHNA and SNTAGT. This CDR3 is 13 amino acids long. Trimming stripped 0 bases from V and 9 bases from J, with 11 bases between. This chain's CDR3 is CASSDSEMGRYTF. For the CDR3, the DNA is TGTGCCAGCAGTGACTCGGAAATGGGCCGCTACACCTTC.

V is TRBV11-2 and J is TRBJ2-6; no clear D. Germline V CDR1 and CDR2: SGHAT, FQNNGV. This CDR3 is built from 16 residues. The V end was cut by 4 bases, the J end by 0 bases, with 10 bases between. The CDR3 protein is CASSSDMSSGANVLTF. The CDR3 DNA follows: TGTGCCAGCAGCTCAGACATGAGCTCTGGGGCCAACGTCCTGACTTTC. Together with reference TRBV11-2 and TRBJ2-6, the CDR3 gives the full variable domain: EAGVAQSPRYKIIEKRQSVAFWCNPISGHATLYWYQQILGQGPKLLIQFQNNGVVDDSQLPKDRFSAERLKGVDSTLKIQPAKLEDSAVYLCASSSDMSSGANVLTFGAGSRLTVL.

The sample holds one count of this clone. The J gene is TRBJ1-2, the V gene TRBV4-1, with 10 bases matching TRBD1. This CDR3 is 15 amino acids long. Germline CDR1 MGHRA, CDR2 YSYEKL. V gave up 6 bases and J gave up 3 bases; unmatched junction bases: 7. The CDR3 loop reads CASSLRDRGYYGYTF. The DNA of the CDR3 is TGCGCCAGCAGTCTCAGGGACAGGGGCTACTATGGCTACACCTTC.

The chain links TRBV29-1 to TRBJ2-3, with TRBD1 identical over 8 bases. Germline CDR1 reads SQVTM; CDR2 reads ANQGSEA. V was clipped by 1 base and J by 2 bases; unmatched bases: 8. The CDR3 consists of 16 residues. CDR3 DNA: TGCAGCGTTGAAGGGAGGACAGGGTTGATCACAGATACGCAGTATTTT. Translating it yields CSVEGRTGLITDTQYF.

This clone has a handful of counts. The V gene is TRBV7-8, the J gene TRBJ2-5; 7 positions agree with TRBD1. Germline V gene lookup returns CDR1 SGHVS and CDR2 FQNEAQ. After removal of 6 bases from V and 5 bases from J, the junction contained 9 bases not matched to a gene. The CDR3 consists of 14 residues. The CDR3 DNA follows: TGTGCCAGCAGACTAGTAGGGGGCAGCGAGACCCAGTACTTC. It is translated as CASRLVGGSETQYF.

This clone was observed a handful of times. CDR3: CASSFSDRVTYEQYF. For the CDR3, the DNA is TGCGCCAGCAGCTTCAGTGACAGGGTAACCTACGAGCAGTACTTC. The J gene is TRBJ2-7, the V gene TRBV5-1; 7 bases map to TRBD1. The length of the CDR3 is 15 residues. Germline CDR1 and CDR2: SGHRS and YFSETQ. V lost 2 bases, J lost 2 bases, and 7 bases stayed unmatched.

The rearrangement uses TRBV7-9 and TRBJ1-4, with D perhaps matching TRBD1 (6 bases). The CDR3 covers 15 residues. Germline V gene data show CDR1 as SEHNR and CDR2 as FQNEAQ (reference sequence). V shed 5 bases and J shed 2 bases, with 12 bases lying between them. The CDR3 DNA is TGTGCCAGCAGCCACGACAGGCGGACTAATGAAAAACTGTTTTTT. This encodes CASSHDRRTNEKLFF.

As regards this clone: The sample carries other DNA sequences with the same CDR3. V is TRBV6-6 and J is TRBJ1-2; a weak D match, TRBD1 (6 bases). Deletions cut 10 bases from V and 6 bases from J, with 18 bases between. Germline CDR1 is MNHNY and CDR2 is SVGAGI (reference sequence). The CDR3 sequence is 13 residues long. DNA of the CDR3: TGTGCCATCGAGAACAGGGAAAGTGATGGCTACACCTTC. Translating gives CAIENRESDGYTF.

The chain employs TRBV6-5 and TRBJ1-4; weak D call: TRBD1 (5 bases). This CDR3 is 15 amino acids long. Germline CDR1 reads MNHEY; CDR2 reads SVGAGI. Trimming left V 6 bases short and J 3 bases short, with 14 bases between. The CDR3 DNA reads TGTGCCAGCAGCCCCCTTGGGGGGTCTAATGAAAAACTGTTTTTT. Translation gives CASSPLGGSNEKLFF.

This rearrangement joins TRBV6-5 to TRBJ1-1; the D is unclear. V lost 7 bases and J lost 4, with 13 bases in between. The germline V gene has CDR1 MNHEY and CDR2 SVGAGI. The CDR3 is 13 amino acids. CDR3 sequence (DNA): TGTGCCAGCACCTTTGAGCGCGGCACTGAAGCTTTCTTT. It is translated as CASTFERGTEAFF.

This sequence joins TRBV5-4 and TRBJ2-7, with a tentative D call TRBD2 (6 bases). The ends were cut back, 7 bases at V and 0 bases at J, with 20 bases in the middle. The germline V gene encodes CDR1 SGHNT and CDR2 YYREEE (reference sequence). This CDR3 spans 16 amino acids. The CDR3 sequence: CASGGQGTPSSYEQYF. CDR3 nucleotides: TGTGCCAGCGGTGGCCAAGGGACTCCCAGCTCCTACGAGCAGTACTTC.

J is TRBJ1-1 and V is TRBV7-3; D is unresolved. The V and J ends lost 4 bases and 4 bases respectively, with 22 bases between them. CDR1 is SGHTA and CDR2 is FQGTGA in the germline V gene. The CDR3 has 17 residues. The CDR3 loop reads CASSSTREKVVGTEAFF. The CDR3 DNA reads as TGTGCCAGCAGCTCGACCCGGGAGAAGGTCGTTGGCACTGAAGCTTTCTTT.

The gene calls are TRBV7-8 and TRBJ2-3, with 8 bases lining up with TRBD2. The CDR3 is 16 amino acids. V lost 5 bases and J lost 2; bases outside the gene matches: 9. Germline V lookup: CDR1 SGHVS, CDR2 FQNEAQ. In nucleotides, the CDR3 is TGTGCCAGCAGCACACCGGGACTAGGGGACACAGATACGCAGTATTTT. Protein sequence: CASSTPGLGDTDTQYF.

The V call is TRBV4-1, the J call TRBJ2-7; 7 bases line up with TRBD1. Germline V CDR1 and CDR2: MGHRA, YSYEKL. V was pared by 0 bases and J by 2 bases, with 4 bases of the junction left unmatched. CDR3 size: 15 residues. CDR3 amino acids: CASSQELDRAYEQYF. The DNA of the CDR3 is TGCGCCAGCAGCCAAGAGTTAGACAGGGCCTACGAGCAGTACTTC.

This clone came up a few times. The chain combines TRBV7-9 with TRBJ1-4, with a tentative D call TRBD1 (6 bases). The CDR3 length is 14 residues. The germline V gene encodes CDR1 SEHNR and CDR2 FQNEAQ (reference sequence). The germline V and J ends were trimmed by 5 bases and 5 bases, with 12 bases remaining between them. The CDR3 DNA follows: TGTGCCAGCAGCCCCGACAGGAAAAATGAAAAACTGTTTTTT. It translates to CASSPDRKNEKLFF.

The chain combines TRBV25-1 with TRBJ2-3; tentatively, D is TRBD2 (5 bases). This CDR3 has 14 amino acids. Trimming took off 3 bases at V and 0 bases at J, with 7 bases between the two ends. CDR1 and CDR2 from the germline V gene are MGHDK and SYGVNS. The CDR3 reads CASSDSGSTDTQYF. CDR3 DNA: TGTGCCAGCAGTGATTCGGGGAGCACAGATACGCAGTATTTT. Full variable domain (remainder filled in from reference TRBV25-1 and TRBJ2-3): EADIYQTPRYLVIGTGKKITLECSQTMGHDKMYWYQQDPGMELHLIHYSYGVNSTEKGDLSSESTVSRIRTEHFPLTLESARPSHTSQYLCASSDSGSTDTQYFGPGTRLTVL.

This clone was recorded a few times. The genes are TRBV27 and TRBJ1-1, with D uncertain. Germline values: CDR1 MNHEY, CDR2 SMNVEV (reference sequence). The CDR3 totals 15 residues. Trimming took 3 bases from V and 0 from J, leaving 11 bases between them. The CDR3 DNA sequence: TGTGCCAGCAGTTTGGGCCCTTCTATGAACACTGAAGCTTTCTTT. It specifies CASSLGPSMNTEAFF.

The V gene is TRBV5-6, the J gene TRBJ2-1, with 13 nucleotides matching TRBD2. Germline CDR1 SGHDT, CDR2 YYEEEE. The V gene end was trimmed by 5 bases and the J gene end by 2 bases; junction bases not matched to a gene: 10. CDR3 length: 18 amino acids. The CDR3 region has the DNA TGTGCCAGCAGTTCGACTAGCGGGGGGTTAGCCCCCTACAATGAGCAGTTCTTC. Protein sequence: CASSSTSGGLAPYNEQFF.

This chain links TRBV6-5 with TRBJ1-1; D remains unclear. Germline V gives CDR1 MNHEY, CDR2 SVGAGI. The CDR3 loop spans 11 amino acids. Trimming pared 6 bases from V and 7 bases from J, leaving 9 bases between. This chain's CDR3 is CASSTGVEAFF. The CDR3 DNA reads as TGTGCCAGCAGCACCGGAGTTGAAGCTTTCTTT.

V is TRBV2 and J is TRBJ2-5; TRBD1 matches at 7 bases. CDR3 length: 13 amino acids. J gave up 1 base and V 10 bases, and 6 bases lay outside the gene matches. Germline lookup yields CDR1 SNHLY and CDR2 FYNNEI. The chain's CDR3 is CAIRRTGQETQYF. The CDR3 nucleotides read TGTGCCATAAGAAGGACAGGCCAAGAGACCCAGTACTTC.

The J gene is TRBJ2-2, the V gene TRBV11-2; 8 bases are shared with TRBD1. This CDR3 comprises 15 residues. CDR1 and CDR2 (germline): SGHAT, FQNNGV. Unmatched junction bases numbered 10, after V lost 6 bases and J lost 7 bases. The CDR3 sequence: CASRLDRATYGELFF. The CDR3 nucleotides read TGTGCCAGCAGGCTGGACAGGGCAACTTACGGGGAGCTGTTTTTT.

The chain couples TRBV12-5 to TRBJ1-3; D is uncertain. This CDR3 has 14 residues. Between the trimmed V and J ends, which lost 2 bases and 1 base, there was a span of 6 bases. CDR1 and CDR2 from the germline V gene are LGHNT and FRNRAP. The CDR3 region is CASGLPSSGNTIYF. Written as DNA, the CDR3 is TGTGCTAGTGGTTTGCCGTCTTCTGGAAACACCATATATTTT.

CDR3 in DNA: TGTGCCAGCAGTTACTCGAGGATGGGTGGAAACACCATATATTTT. This encodes CASSYSRMGGNTIYF. V and J are TRBV6-5 and TRBJ1-3; D remains ambiguous. The CDR3 runs 15 residues. The germline gives CDR1 MNHEY, CDR2 SVGAGI. Deletions cut 0 bases from V and 3 bases from J, with 9 bases between.

This clone has only one observation. The chain carries TRBV18 and TRBJ2-7; weak D call: TRBD1 (5 bases). CDR3 length: 15 amino acids. Looked up from germline, CDR1 is KGHSH and CDR2 is LQKENI. V lost 2 bases to trimming and J lost 3 bases, with 14 bases between them. The CDR3 sequence is CASSPDSPLLYEQYF. Written as DNA, the CDR3 is TGTGCCAGCTCACCAGACAGCCCCCTTCTCTACGAGCAGTACTTC.

The CDR3 here is CASSEGTKGSGPPYEQYF. Written as DNA, the CDR3 is TGTGCCAGCAGTGAAGGAACAAAGGGTAGCGGGCCCCCCTACGAGCAGTACTTC. V is TRBV2 and J is TRBJ2-7; 7 nucleotides match TRBD2. The V gene's germline CDR1 is SNHLY and CDR2 FYNNEI. This CDR3 has 18 amino acids. V lost 1 base to trimming and J lost 2 bases; unmatched junction nucleotides: 14.

The V gene is TRBV5-1, the J gene TRBJ2-6; 7 nucleotides align to TRBD2. The CDR3 spans 16 residues. J gave up 3 bases and V 5 bases, and 8 bases lay outside the gene matches. The germline gives CDR1 SGHRS, CDR2 YFSETQ. CDR3 DNA: TGCGCCAGCAGTCCCTATGGGGGGGTTGGGGCCAACGTCCTGACTTTC. Encoded protein: CASSPYGGVGANVLTF.